The 19 T cell receptor beta chains listed next were all sequenced from one sample in a study of blood T cells in healthy people across ages. With a J-beta primer mix and a sample-barcoded 5' primer, a second PCR ran about 7 to 12 cycles. TCRdb re-derived calls from the 5' RACE reads in MiXCR, one entry per CDR3 protein. Altogether some 1.5 million distinct CDR3 sequences are present, 28% being singletons, with the ten largest covering about 8%. The specimen was blood. The source is a young woman in good health.

The chain carries TRBV2 and TRBJ1-2, with a weak D call TRBD1 (6 bases). This CDR3 is built from 13 residues. Germline-derived CDR1 and CDR2 are SNHLY and FYNNEI. V lost 3 bases to trimming and J lost 6 bases, with 11 bases between them. The DNA of the CDR3 is TGTGCCAGCAGTGATAACAGGGCGGATGGCTACACCTTC. This codes for CASSDNRADGYTF.

The chain's CDR3 is CATSDSRRPDSNQPQHF. Here the CDR3 DNA reads TGTGCCACCAGTGATTCTCGGAGACCAGACAGTAATCAGCCCCAGCATTTT. The chain employs TRBV24-1 and TRBJ1-5, with D maybe TRBD1 (5 bases). Germline-derived CDR1 and CDR2 are KGHDR and SFDVKD. V was trimmed by 2 bases and J by 4 bases, leaving 17 bases between them. CDR3 length: 17 amino acids.

This clonotype was counted between two and nine times. V and J are TRBV2 and TRBJ2-2; 9 bases map to TRBD1. Germline trimming cut 6 bases from V and 4 bases from J; bases unmatched to any gene: 3. Germline V lookup: CDR1 SNHLY, CDR2 FYNNEI. CDR3 length: 14 amino acids. Here the CDR3 reads CASRDRGTTGELFF. The CDR3 nucleotides read TGTGCCAGCAGAGACAGGGGGACCACCGGGGAGCTGTTTTTT.

In regard to this clonotype: The germline gene is not matched at one end of the junction; a read error may be the cause. The chain couples TRBV11-3 to TRBJ2-6, with TRBD1 matching 9 bases. The V gene's germline CDR1 is SGHNT and CDR2 YENEEA. The CDR3 has 18 residues. The CDR3 loop is CANSPGQGKIAGANVLTF. CDR3 DNA sequence: TGTGCCAACAGCCCGGGACAGGGAAAGATCGCTGGGGCCAACGTCCTGACTTTC.

V and J are TRBV20-1 and TRBJ2-7; a weak D match, TRBD1 (6 bases). CDR3 length: 12 amino acids. Germline values: CDR1 DFQATT, CDR2 SNEGSKA (reference sequence). V lost 5 bases to trimming and J lost 0 bases, with 8 bases between them. CDR3 nucleotide sequence: TGCAGTGCTTTGGACAGCTCCTACGAGCAGTACTTC. Translated: CSALDSSYEQYF.

In this sample, this clonotype turned up a few times. The chain links TRBV11-2 to TRBJ1-1, with D tentatively TRBD1 (5 bases). Trimming removed 5 bases at V and 3 bases at J, with 13 bases between. Germline V gene sequence: CDR1 SGHAT, CDR2 FQNNGV. This CDR3 is built from 14 residues. CDR3 region: CASSHGTGDTEAFF. Written as DNA, the CDR3 is TGTGCCAGCAGCCACGGGACGGGGGACACTGAAGCTTTCTTT.

This clonotype was counted only a few times. The rearrangement links TRBV6-1 to TRBJ1-5, with D hard to call. CDR3 length: 17 residues. Germline-derived CDR1 and CDR2 are MNHNS and SASEGT. The V end was cut by 5 bases, the J end by 3 bases, with 20 bases between. The CDR3, as DNA: TGTGCCAGCAGTCCAGAAAGGGTACGGATCTTCAATCAGCCCCAGCATTTT. Translated, it gives CASSPERVRIFNQPQHF.

This clonotype has just a few counts. The junction does not match germline at one end; this may be a read error. The chain links TRBV18 to TRBJ2-7, with D perhaps matching TRBD2 (7 bases). The CDR3 is 15 residues long. Germline V CDR1 and CDR2: KGHSH, LQKENI. The chain's CDR3 is CASSPQGRREYEQYF. CDR3 DNA: TGTGCCAGCTCTCCACAGGGCCGGCGGGAGTACGAGCAGTACTTC.

This clonotype was seen a few times. The chain carries TRBV6-1 and TRBJ1-5, with D perhaps TRBD1 (6 bases). The CDR3 length is 17 residues. CDR1 and CDR2 (germline): MNHNS, SASEGT. Between the trimmed V and J ends, which lost 3 bases and 10 bases, there was a span of 25 bases. CDR3 residues: CASSDRSPDSSSGPQHF. For the CDR3, the DNA is TGTGCCAGCAGTGATAGGTCCCCGGACAGTAGTTCGGGACCCCAGCATTTT.

This clonotype was picked up a small number of times. One base away lies a much larger clone, so this may be a sequencing read error. The chain combines TRBV29-1 with TRBJ2-7; possible D gene TRBD1, 6 bases. The V gene's germline CDR1 is SQVTM and CDR2 ANQGSEA. V was trimmed by 6 bases and J by 6 bases, leaving 18 bases between them. The CDR3 has 13 amino acids. The CDR3 loop is CSVGRTAQGEQYF. CDR3 nucleotides: TGCAGCGTAGGCCGGACAGCCCAGGGCGAGCAGTACTTC.

The chain combines TRBV25-1 with TRBJ2-3; D may be TRBD1 (5 bases). The ends were cut back, 3 bases at V and 0 bases at J, with 19 bases in the middle. The CDR3 loop spans 18 amino acids. CDR1 is MGHDK and CDR2 is SYGVNS in the germline V gene. The CDR3 DNA is TGTGCCAGCAGTGAGACGCTAACAGGAGTCGGGAGCACAGATACGCAGTATTTT. It is translated as CASSETLTGVGSTDTQYF.

This clonotype turned up a few times. The chain is built from TRBV5-5 and TRBJ2-3; D may be TRBD2 (5 bases). The germline V gene encodes CDR1 SGHKS and CDR2 YYEKEE (reference sequence). Trimming took off 1 base at V and 6 bases at J, with 18 bases between the two ends. CDR3 length: 16 residues. CDR3 bases: TGTGCCAGCAGCTTGCTCTCCTTTGAGGGTGGGGATACGCAGTATTTT. As protein: CASSLLSFEGGDTQYF.

The V gene is TRBV7-2, the J gene TRBJ2-2; D is uncertain. The CDR3 loop spans 15 amino acids. The germline V and J ends were trimmed by 5 bases and 3 bases, with 13 bases remaining between them. Looked up from germline, CDR1 is SGHTA and CDR2 is FQGNSA. The CDR3, as DNA: TGTGCCAGCAGCCCCCAGAAGCACCACACCGGGGAGCTGTTTTTT. Protein product: CASSPQKHHTGELFF.

The CDR3 nucleotides are TGCAGTGCTAGAGTCAGGGGCGGGAACAATGAGCAGTTCTTC. This translates into CSARVRGGNNEQFF. This chain uses TRBV20-1 with TRBJ2-1; D is tentatively TRBD1 or TRBD2 (6 bases each). V lost 1 base, J lost 5 bases, and 12 bases lay in between. The CDR3 runs 14 residues. Per germline, CDR1 DFQATT and CDR2 SNEGSKA (reference sequence).

The chain has TRBV2 and TRBJ2-5; perhaps TRBD1 as D (6 bases). The CDR3 is 15 amino acids. Trimming removed 1 base from V and 11 bases from J, with 20 bases in between. Germline CDR1 SNHLY, CDR2 FYNNEI. The CDR3 reads CASSEGQALGNEQYF. CDR3 bases: TGTGCCAGCAGTGAAGGACAGGCACTTGGCAATGAGCAGTACTTC. Full variable domain (rest looked up from reference TRBV2 and TRBJ2-5): EPEVTQTPSHQVTQMGQEVILRCVPISNHLYFYWYRQILGQKVEFLVSFYNNEISEKSEIFDDQFSVERPDGSNFTLKIRSTKLEDSAMYFCASSEGQALGNEQYFGPGTRLLVL.

With regard to this clonotype: A read error may explain this, as a much larger clone is one base away. The rearrangement uses TRBV6-6 and TRBJ2-3; D is unresolved. This CDR3 comprises 16 residues. CDR1 is MNHNY and CDR2 is SVGAGI in the germline V gene (reference sequence). V gave up 6 bases and J gave up 5 bases, with 21 bases separating them. The CDR3 loop reads CASSPLDSSNKDTQYF. CDR3 nucleotide sequence: TGTGCCAGCAGCCCCCTTGACTCGTCTAACAAAGATACGCAGTATTTT.

This clonotype has ten or more counts. The chain links TRBV4-3 to TRBJ2-7; 10 bases align to TRBD2. J gave up 4 bases and V 2 bases, and 5 bases lay outside the gene matches. CDR3 length: 15 amino acids. The V gene's germline CDR1 is LGHNA and CDR2 YSLEER. The CDR3 nucleotides are TGCGCCAGCAGCCAATCTAGCGGGAGTCGGTACGAGCAGTACTTC. This translates into CASSQSSGSRYEQYF.

Comments on this clonotype: A junction boundary mismatches the germline segment, possibly from a read error. The chain links TRBV9 to TRBJ2-4; either TRBD1 or TRBD2 may fit D (6 bases each). Germline V gene lookup returns CDR1 SGDLS and CDR2 YYNGEE. This CDR3 is 15 amino acids long. CDR3 bases: TGTGCCAGCAACGTAGAGGGGGGAGCCAAAAACATTCAGTACTTC. Its protein product is CASNVEGGAKNIQYF.

This clonotype was found many times. The CDR3 nucleotides are TGCGCCAGCAGCTTGGATGGGCGGGAGCTCTACGAGCAGTACTTC. It encodes CASSLDGRELYEQYF. This rearrangement joins TRBV5-1 to TRBJ2-7, with TRBD2 identical over 7 bases. This CDR3 comprises 15 residues. J gave up 3 bases and V 0 bases, and 6 bases lay outside the gene matches. Germline loops: CDR1 SGHRS, CDR2 YFSETQ.